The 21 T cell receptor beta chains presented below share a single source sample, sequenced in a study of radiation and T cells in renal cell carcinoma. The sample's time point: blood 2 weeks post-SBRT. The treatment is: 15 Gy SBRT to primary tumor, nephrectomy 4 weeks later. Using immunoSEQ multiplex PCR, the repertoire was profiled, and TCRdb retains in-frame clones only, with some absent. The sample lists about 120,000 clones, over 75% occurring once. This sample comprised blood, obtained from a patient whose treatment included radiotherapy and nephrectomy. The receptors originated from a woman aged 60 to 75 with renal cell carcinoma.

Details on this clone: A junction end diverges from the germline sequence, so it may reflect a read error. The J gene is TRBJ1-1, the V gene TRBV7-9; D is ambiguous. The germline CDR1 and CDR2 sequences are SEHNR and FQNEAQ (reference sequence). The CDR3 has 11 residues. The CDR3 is CASSLLEPPGF. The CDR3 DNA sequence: TGTGCCAGCAGCCTATTAGAACCCCCGGGCTTT.

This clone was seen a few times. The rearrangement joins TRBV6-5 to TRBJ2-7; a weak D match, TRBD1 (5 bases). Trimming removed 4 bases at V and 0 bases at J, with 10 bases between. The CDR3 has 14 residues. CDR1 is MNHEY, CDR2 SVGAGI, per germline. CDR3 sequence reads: CASSSTALSYEQYF. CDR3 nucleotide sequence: TGTGCCAGCAGTTCGACAGCCCTCTCCTACGAGCAGTACTTC.

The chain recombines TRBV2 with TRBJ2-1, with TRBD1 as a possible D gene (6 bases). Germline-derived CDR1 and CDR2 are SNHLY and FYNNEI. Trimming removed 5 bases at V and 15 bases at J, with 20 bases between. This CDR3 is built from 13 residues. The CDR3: CASSTTRTVLGFF. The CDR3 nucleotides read TGTGCCAGCAGTACCACTCGGACAGTCCTAGGGTTCTTC.

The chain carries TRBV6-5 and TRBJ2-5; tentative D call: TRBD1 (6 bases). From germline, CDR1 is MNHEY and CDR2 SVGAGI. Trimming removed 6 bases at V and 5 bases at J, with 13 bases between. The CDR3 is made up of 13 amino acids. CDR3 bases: TGTGCCAGCAGGACCCAGGGGTTGGAGACCCAGTACTTC. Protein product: CASRTQGLETQYF.

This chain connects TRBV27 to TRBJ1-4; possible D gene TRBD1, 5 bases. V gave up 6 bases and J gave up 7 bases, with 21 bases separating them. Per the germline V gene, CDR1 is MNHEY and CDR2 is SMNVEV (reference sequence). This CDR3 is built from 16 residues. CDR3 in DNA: TGTGCCAGCAGACACCTCGGGACGTATCAAGGTGAAAAACTGTTTTTT. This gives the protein CASRHLGTYQGEKLFF.

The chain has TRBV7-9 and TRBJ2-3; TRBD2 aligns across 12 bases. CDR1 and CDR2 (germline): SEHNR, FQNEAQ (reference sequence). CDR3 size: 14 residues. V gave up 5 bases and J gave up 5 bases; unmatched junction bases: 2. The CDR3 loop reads CASSRTSGEDTQYF. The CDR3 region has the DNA TGTGCCAGCAGCCGGACTAGCGGGGAAGATACGCAGTATTTT. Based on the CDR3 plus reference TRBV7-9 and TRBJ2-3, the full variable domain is DTGVSQNPRHKITKRGQNVTFRCDPISEHNRLYWYRQTLGQGPEFLTYFQNEAQLEKSRLLSDRFSAERPKGSFSTLEIQRTEQGDSAMYLCASSRTSGEDTQYFGPGTRLTVL.

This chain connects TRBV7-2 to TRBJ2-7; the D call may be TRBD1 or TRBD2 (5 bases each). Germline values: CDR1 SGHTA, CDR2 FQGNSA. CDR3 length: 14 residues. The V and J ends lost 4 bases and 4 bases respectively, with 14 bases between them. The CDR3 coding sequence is TGTGCCAGCAGCTGGGACGGCAGAGCTTACGAGCAGTACTTC. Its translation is CASSWDGRAYEQYF.

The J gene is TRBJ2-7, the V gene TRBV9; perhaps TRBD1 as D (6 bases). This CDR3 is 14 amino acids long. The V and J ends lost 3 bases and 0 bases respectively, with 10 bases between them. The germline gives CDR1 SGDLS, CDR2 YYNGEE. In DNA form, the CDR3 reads TGTGCCAGCAGCGCCACAGGGAACTCCTACGAGCAGTACTTC. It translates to CASSATGNSYEQYF.

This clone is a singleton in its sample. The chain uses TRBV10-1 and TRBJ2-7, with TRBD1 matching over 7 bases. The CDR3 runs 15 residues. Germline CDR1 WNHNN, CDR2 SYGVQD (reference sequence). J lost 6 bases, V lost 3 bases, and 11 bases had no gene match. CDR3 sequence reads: CASSEEARGYFEQYF. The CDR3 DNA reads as TGCGCCAGCAGTGAAGAAGCCAGGGGGTACTTCGAGCAGTACTTC.

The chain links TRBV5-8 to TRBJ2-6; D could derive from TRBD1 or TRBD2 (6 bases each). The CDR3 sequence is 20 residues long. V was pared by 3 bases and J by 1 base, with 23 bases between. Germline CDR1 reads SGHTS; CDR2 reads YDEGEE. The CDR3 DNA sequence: TGTGCCAGCAGCTCCCCCCGGGGGCGCAGATGGTTGTCTGGGGCCAACGTCCTGACTTTC. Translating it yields CASSSPRGRRWLSGANVLTF.

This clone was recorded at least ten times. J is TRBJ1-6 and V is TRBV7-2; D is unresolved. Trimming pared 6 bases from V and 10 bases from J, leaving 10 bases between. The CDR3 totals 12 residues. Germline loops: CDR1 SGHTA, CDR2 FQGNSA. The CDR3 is CASSPTGSPLHF. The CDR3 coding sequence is TGTGCCAGCAGTCCAACGGGGTCACCCCTCCACTTT.

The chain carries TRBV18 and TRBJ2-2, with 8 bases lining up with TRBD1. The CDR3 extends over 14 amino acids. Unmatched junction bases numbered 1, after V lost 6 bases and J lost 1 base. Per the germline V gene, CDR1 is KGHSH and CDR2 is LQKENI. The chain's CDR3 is CASSGTGNTGELFF. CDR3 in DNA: TGTGCCAGCTCCGGGACAGGGAACACCGGGGAGCTGTTTTTT.

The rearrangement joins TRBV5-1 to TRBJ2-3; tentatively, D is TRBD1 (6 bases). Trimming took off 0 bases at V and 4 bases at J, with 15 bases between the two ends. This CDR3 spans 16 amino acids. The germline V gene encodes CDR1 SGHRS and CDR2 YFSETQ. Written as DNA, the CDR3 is TGCGCCAGCAGCTTGGGTTATGGGGGCGCGTCAGATACGCAGTATTTT. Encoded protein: CASSLGYGGASDTQYF.

The CDR3 here is CSVAGSGVYGYTF. The CDR3, as DNA: TGCAGCGTTGCAGGCTCCGGGGTTTATGGCTACACCTTC. The genes are TRBV29-1 and TRBJ1-2; D remains unclear. CDR3 length: 13 amino acids. Trimming removed 4 bases at V and 5 bases at J, with 14 bases between. Per the germline V gene, CDR1 is SQVTM and CDR2 is ANQGSEA.

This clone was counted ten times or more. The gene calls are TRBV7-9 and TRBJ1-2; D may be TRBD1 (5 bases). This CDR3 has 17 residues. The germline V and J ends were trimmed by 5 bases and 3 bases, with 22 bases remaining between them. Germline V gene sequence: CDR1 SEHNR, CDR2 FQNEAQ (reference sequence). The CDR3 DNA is TGTGCCAGCAGCCCACCGGTCGGGGCCGGCTCATACTATGGCTACACCTTC. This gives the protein CASSPPVGAGSYYGYTF. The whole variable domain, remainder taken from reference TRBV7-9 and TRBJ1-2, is DTGVSQNPRHKITKRGQNVTFRCDPISEHNRLYWYRQTLGQGPEFLTYFQNEAQLEKSRLLSDRFSAERPKGSFSTLEIQRTEQGDSAMYLCASSPPVGAGSYYGYTFGSGTRLTVV.

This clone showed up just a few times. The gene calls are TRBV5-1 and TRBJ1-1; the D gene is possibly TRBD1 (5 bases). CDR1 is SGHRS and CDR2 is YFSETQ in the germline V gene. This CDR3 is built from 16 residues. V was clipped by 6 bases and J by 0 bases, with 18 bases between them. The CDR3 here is CASTISAGGMNTEAFF. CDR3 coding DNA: TGCGCCAGCACCATCTCGGCTGGGGGGATGAACACTGAAGCTTTCTTT.

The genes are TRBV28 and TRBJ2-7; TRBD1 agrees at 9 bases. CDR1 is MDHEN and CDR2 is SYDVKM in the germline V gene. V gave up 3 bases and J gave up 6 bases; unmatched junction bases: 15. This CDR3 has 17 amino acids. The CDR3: CASSFSRPGTGKREQYF. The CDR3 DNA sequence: TGTGCCAGCAGTTTTTCTCGCCCCGGGACAGGGAAGCGCGAGCAGTACTTC.

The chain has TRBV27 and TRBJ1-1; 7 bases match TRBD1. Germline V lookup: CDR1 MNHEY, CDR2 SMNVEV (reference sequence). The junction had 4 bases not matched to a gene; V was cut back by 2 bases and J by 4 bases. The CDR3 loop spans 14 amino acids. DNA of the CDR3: TGTGCCAGCAGTTTAGACAGGGTAAGCACTGAAGCTTTCTTT. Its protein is CASSLDRVSTEAFF.

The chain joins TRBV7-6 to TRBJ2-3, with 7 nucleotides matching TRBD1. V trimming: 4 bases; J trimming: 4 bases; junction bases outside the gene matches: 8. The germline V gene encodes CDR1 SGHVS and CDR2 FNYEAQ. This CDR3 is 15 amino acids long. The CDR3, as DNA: TGTGCCAGCAGCTCATTAACAGGGGTAGCAGATACGCAGTATTTT. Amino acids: CASSSLTGVADTQYF.

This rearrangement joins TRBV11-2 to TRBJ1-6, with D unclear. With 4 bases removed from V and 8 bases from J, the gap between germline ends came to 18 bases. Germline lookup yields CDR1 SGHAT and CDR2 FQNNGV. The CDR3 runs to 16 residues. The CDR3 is CASSSRVGVGDSPLHF. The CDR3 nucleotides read TGTGCCAGCAGCTCCCGGGTGGGTGTTGGGGATTCACCCCTCCACTTT.

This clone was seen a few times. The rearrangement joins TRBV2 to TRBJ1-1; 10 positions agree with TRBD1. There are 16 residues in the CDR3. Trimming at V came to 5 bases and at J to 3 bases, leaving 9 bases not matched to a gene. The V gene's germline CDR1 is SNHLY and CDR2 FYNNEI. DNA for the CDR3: TGTGCCAGCAGTTCGCCCGGGACAGGGGCTTACACTGAAGCTTTCTTT. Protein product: CASSSPGTGAYTEAFF.